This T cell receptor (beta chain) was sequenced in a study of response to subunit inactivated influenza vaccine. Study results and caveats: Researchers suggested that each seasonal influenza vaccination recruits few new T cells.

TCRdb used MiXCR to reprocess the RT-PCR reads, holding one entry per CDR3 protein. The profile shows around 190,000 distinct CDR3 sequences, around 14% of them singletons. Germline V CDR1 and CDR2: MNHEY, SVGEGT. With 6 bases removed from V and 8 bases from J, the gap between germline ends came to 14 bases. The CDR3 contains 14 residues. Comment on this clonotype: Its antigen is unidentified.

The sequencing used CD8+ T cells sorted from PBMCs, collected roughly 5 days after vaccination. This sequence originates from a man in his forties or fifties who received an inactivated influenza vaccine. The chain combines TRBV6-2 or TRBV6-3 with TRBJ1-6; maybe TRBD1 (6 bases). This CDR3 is CASRRTRTDSPLHF. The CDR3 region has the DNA TGTGCCAGCAGGAGAACTAGGACAGATTCACCCCTCCACTTT.